These 9 T cell receptor beta chains were sequenced from one sample in a study of cytotoxic CD8 clonotypes in ibrutinib-treated CLL. Data came from immunoSEQ multiplex PCR; TCRdb stores just in-frame clones and leaves some out. The sample contains 150,000 to 200,000 clones, roughly 90% of which appear only once. Material: PBMCs, obtained at disease progression, from a patient treated with ibrutinib. The receptors were sampled from a human donor with chronic lymphocytic leukemia.

This clone was counted once. The chain carries TRBV5-1 and TRBJ2-5, with 10 bases that match TRBD1. The CDR3 spans 18 residues. CDR1 is SGHRS, CDR2 YFSETQ, per germline. V shed 2 bases and J 1 base; nucleotides not matched to a gene: 11. CDR3 coding DNA: TGCGCCAGCAGCTTCCCCAATCGGGGACAGGGGCCCCAAGAGACCCAGTACTTC. This codes for CASSFPNRGQGPQETQYF.

The V and J genes are TRBV7-9 and TRBJ1-1, with D uncertain. Germline lookup yields CDR1 SEHNR and CDR2 FQNEAQ (reference sequence). The CDR3 has 13 residues. V lost 1 base to trimming and J lost 4 bases, with 7 bases between them. CDR3 sequence (DNA): TGTGCCAGCAGCTTAGGATTGAGCACTGAAGCTTTCTTT. Translating it yields CASSLGLSTEAFF. Together with reference TRBV7-9 and TRBJ1-1, the CDR3 gives the full variable domain: DTGVSQNPRHKITKRGQNVTFRCDPISEHNRLYWYRQTLGQGPEFLTYFQNEAQLEKSRLLSDRFSAERPKGSFSTLEIQRTEQGDSAMYLCASSLGLSTEAFFGQGTRLTVV.

Only one count was recorded for this clone. The chain carries TRBV30 and TRBJ2-2; D unresolved. Trimming took off 4 bases at V and 2 bases at J, with 11 bases between the two ends. Germline V CDR1 and CDR2: GTSNPN, SVGIG (reference sequence). The CDR3 is 14 residues long. CDR3 region: CAWTRLFNTGELFF. In DNA, the CDR3 is TGTGCCTGGACGCGACTCTTTAACACCGGGGAGCTGTTTTTT.

This chain joins TRBV7-9 and TRBJ2-7, with 9 bases aligning to TRBD1. CDR3 length: 14 residues. Germline loops: CDR1 SEHNR, CDR2 FQNEAQ (reference sequence). Trimming at V came to 5 bases and at J to 0 bases, leaving 2 bases not matched to a gene. The CDR3 reads CASSAGQGSYEQYF. CDR3 coding DNA: TGTGCCAGCAGCGCGGGACAGGGCTCCTACGAGCAGTACTTC.

The V gene is TRBV27, the J gene TRBJ2-5; perhaps D is TRBD1 or TRBD2 (5 bases each). From germline, CDR1 is MNHEY and CDR2 SMNVEV (reference sequence). This CDR3 region has 13 residues. CDR3 in DNA: TGTGCTAGTACCTCGGGGCTAGCTGGGACCCAGTACTTC. Its protein product is CASTSGLAGTQYF.

The table lists this clone with a count of one. This chain uses TRBV6-5 with TRBJ2-1; either TRBD1 or TRBD2 may fit D (5 bases each). V was clipped by 6 bases and J by 7 bases, with 19 bases between them. Germline CDR1 and CDR2: MNHEY and SVGAGI. The CDR3 length is 15 residues. This chain's CDR3 is CASRARGIGGNEQFF. In DNA, the CDR3 is TGTGCCAGCAGAGCGAGGGGTATCGGTGGGAATGAGCAGTTCTTC.

The chain joins TRBV27 to TRBJ1-1; D ambiguous. The CDR3 spans 14 residues. V lost 7 bases and J lost 1, with 13 bases in between. Germline-derived CDR1 and CDR2 are MNHEY and SMNVEV (reference sequence). CDR3 protein: CASITLTGNTEAFF. As DNA, the CDR3 is TGTGCCAGCATCACCTTGACTGGGAACACTGAAGCTTTCTTT.

The chain has TRBV4-1 and TRBJ1-1; tentatively, D is TRBD1 (5 bases). The germline V and J ends were trimmed by 3 bases and 5 bases, with 16 bases remaining between them. The germline V gene has CDR1 MGHRA and CDR2 YSYEKL. This CDR3 has 15 residues. The CDR3 nucleotides are TGCGCCAGCAGCCACCCCCTAGGGGTAGGGACTGAAGCTTTCTTT. It translates to CASSHPLGVGTEAFF.

The CDR3 here is CASRPRLQGSYEQYF. The CDR3 DNA reads as TGTGCCAGCAGACCCCGGCTGCAGGGGTCCTACGAGCAGTACTTC. This rearrangement joins TRBV7-2 to TRBJ2-7, with a possible D match to TRBD1 (6 bases). The CDR3 totals 15 residues. V lost 6 bases and J lost 1, with 16 bases in between. In germline, CDR1 is SGHTA, CDR2 FQGNSA.